This T cell receptor beta chain was sequenced in a study of T cell changes during pregnancy in multiple sclerosis. The length of the CDR3 is 13 residues. Clones were read by immunoSEQ multiplex PCR, and TCRdb kept only the in-frame ones, dropping some. The table includes roughly 20,000 clones, approximately 90% detected once. The chain joins TRBV21-1 to TRBJ2-7; the D call TRBD1 from the table was never checked on the DNA. TRBV21-1 is annotated as a pseudogene. The material was CD4+ T cells from peripheral blood mononuclear cells, obtained in the third trimester of pregnancy. This receptor was identified in a female donor with multiple sclerosis, enrolled in a pregnancy study. CDR3 sequence (DNA): TGTGCCAGCAGTCGGACAGGGAACAACGAGCAGTACTTC. It is translated as CASSRTGNNEQYF.